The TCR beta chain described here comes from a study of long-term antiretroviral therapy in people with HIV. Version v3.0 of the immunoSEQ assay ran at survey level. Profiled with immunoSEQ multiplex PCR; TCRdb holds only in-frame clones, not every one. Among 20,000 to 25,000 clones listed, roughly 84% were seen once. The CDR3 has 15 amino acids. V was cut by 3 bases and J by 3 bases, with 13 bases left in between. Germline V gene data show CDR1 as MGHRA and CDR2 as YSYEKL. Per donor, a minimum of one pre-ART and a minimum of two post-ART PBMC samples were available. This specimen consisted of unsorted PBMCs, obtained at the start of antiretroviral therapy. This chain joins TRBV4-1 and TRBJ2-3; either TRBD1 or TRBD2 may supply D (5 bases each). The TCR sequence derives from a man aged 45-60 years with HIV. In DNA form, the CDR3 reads TGCGCCAGCAGCCAGAGAGGGGCGCCGACAGATACGCAGTATTTT. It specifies CASSQRGAPTDTQYF.